This T cell receptor (beta chain) was recorded in a study of T cells after yellow fever vaccination. On this clonotype itself: Its specificity is not known.

TCRdb redid the calling of the 5' RACE reads with MiXCR, one entry per CDR3 protein. This sample carries 280,000 or so distinct CDR3 sequences, approximately 10% of them seen once, and the ten largest clones take about 3%. Germline CDR1 is MNHNY and CDR2 is SVGAGI (reference sequence). Trimming removed 6 bases from V and 5 bases from J, with 8 bases in between. The CDR3 is 13 amino acids. Study-wide results and caveats: Once the booster was given, most primary-vaccination clones reappeared, at just over 95% for CD4 and approximately 88% for CD8.

The receptor was isolated from a man younger than 30 who received the YFV17D yellow fever vaccine. V usage is TRBV6-6 and J usage is TRBJ1-6; D unresolved. The sample in question was CD4+ T cells sorted from PBMCs, obtained 5 days after the yellow fever booster vaccination. The CDR3 region has the DNA TGTGCCAGCAGGTGGACGGATAATTCACCCCTCCACTTT. Protein sequence: CASRWTDNSPLHF.